A selection of T cell receptor beta chains follows, all from one sample in a study of blood T cell repertoires in COVID-19. Data came from immunoSEQ multiplex PCR; TCRdb stores just in-frame clones and leaves some out. The sample has over 300,000 clones, roughly 85% seen once. Sample: PBMCs or T cells enriched from blood (not recorded which). The source is a woman in her twenties or thirties who had recovered from COVID-19. Both conserved end residues are part of each CDR3. A D gene is named only where the DNA matches it firmly.

CDR3aa	v_gene	len	d_gene	j_gene
CASSQDRDRARGYTF	TRBV4-3	15	TRBD1	TRBJ1-2
CASSQDSAGGGYGYTF	TRBV3-1/TRBV3-2	16	TRBD1	TRBJ1-2
CAWAGGPDTQYF	TRBV30	12	TRBD2	TRBJ2-3
CASTIPRVSGNTIYF	TRBV6-5	15	.	TRBJ1-3
CATSHPDRSNYGYTF	TRBV15	15	.	TRBJ1-2
CSVEDPYREGSTEAFF	TRBV29-1	16	.	TRBJ1-1
CASSFRSETQYF	TRBV5-1	12	.	TRBJ2-5
CSASPGLESPLHF	TRBV20-1	13	.	TRBJ1-6
CASSTYGGHEKLFF	TRBV18	14	.	TRBJ1-4
CASSHPARTPKETQYF	TRBV4-1	16	.	TRBJ2-5
CASSLAGSPQETQYF	TRBV5-6	15	.	TRBJ2-5
CASSFGTRGTEAFF	TRBV27	14	.	TRBJ1-1
CASSYSGQGNYGYTF	TRBV6-5	15	.	TRBJ1-2
CAWSGDRSYEQYF	TRBV30	13	TRBD1	TRBJ2-7
CASSIASNQPQHF	TRBV19	13	.	TRBJ1-5
CASSVGSNEKLFF	TRBV5-6	13	.	TRBJ1-4
CASSRTGDRGKNIQYF	TRBV5-6	16	TRBD1	TRBJ2-4
CASSSDTRIEDTIYF	TRBV4-3	15	.	TRBJ1-3
CASSLPGTGDEKLFF	TRBV5-1	15	.	TRBJ1-4
CSIDGTSGNTDTQYF	TRBV29-1	15	TRBD2	TRBJ2-3
CAISPGQGFTEAFF	TRBV10-3	14	TRBD1	TRBJ1-1